A single sample is the source of the 14 T cell receptor beta chains below, sequenced in a study of blood T cell repertoires in COVID-19. Generated by immunoSEQ multiplex PCR, the TCRdb table keeps only in-frame clones and is missing some. The sample includes about 270,000 clones, nearly 90% of them seen just once. Sequencing was done on a sample of PBMCs or T cells enriched from blood (not recorded which). These TCRs come from a woman in her 30s who had recovered from COVID-19.

The V gene is TRBV27, the J gene TRBJ2-5; TRBD1 matches at 9 bases. From germline, CDR1 is MNHEY and CDR2 SMNVEV (reference sequence). The J segment lost 4 bases and the V segment lost 11 bases, leaving 2 bases of the junction unmatched. There are 11 residues in the CDR3. This chain's CDR3 is CAGQGRETQYF. The CDR3 DNA reads TGTGCCGGACAGGGGCGAGAGACCCAGTACTTC.

The chain couples TRBV4-1 to TRBJ1-5, with TRBD1 matching over 7 bases. The CDR3 spans 15 residues. V was pared by 0 bases and J by 5 bases, with 4 bases of the junction left unmatched. Per the germline V gene, CDR1 is MGHRA and CDR2 is YSYEKL. The CDR3 region is CASSQETRGHQPQHF. CDR3 DNA: TGCGCCAGCAGCCAAGAGACGAGGGGGCATCAGCCCCAGCATTTT.

J is TRBJ2-6 and V is TRBV2; weak D call: TRBD1 (6 bases). Germline CDR1 and CDR2: SNHLY and FYNNEI. This CDR3 has 15 residues. Trimming stripped 5 bases from V and 4 bases from J, with 12 bases between. CDR3 in DNA: TGTGCCAGCAGTTACGACAGGACAGGGGCCAACGTCCTGACTTTC. It specifies CASSYDRTGANVLTF.

The gene calls are TRBV2 and TRBJ1-6; 8 bases agree with TRBD1. The J segment lost 9 bases and the V segment lost 4 bases, leaving 11 bases of the junction unmatched. The CDR3 totals 16 residues. CDR1 and CDR2 from the germline V gene are SNHLY and FYNNEI. The CDR3 spells CASSARTWTGTSPLHF. In DNA, the CDR3 is TGTGCCAGCAGTGCCAGAACCTGGACAGGGACTTCACCCCTCCACTTT.

The CDR3 protein is CASSPQGDYGYTF. The CDR3 nucleotides are TGTGCCAGCAGCCCGCAGGGGGACTATGGCTACACCTTC. This sequence joins TRBV9 and TRBJ1-2, with 7 bases aligning to TRBD1. V was clipped by 4 bases and J by 3 bases; unmatched bases: 3. The CDR3 has 13 amino acids. Germline CDR1 SGDLS, CDR2 YYNGEE.

The chain carries TRBV5-4 and TRBJ2-5; perhaps TRBD1 as D (6 bases). V lost 4 bases and J lost 3, with 10 bases in between. Germline values: CDR1 SGHNT, CDR2 YYREEE (reference sequence). The CDR3 extends over 13 amino acids. The CDR3 reads CASSPDREETQYF. The CDR3 nucleotides read TGTGCCAGCAGCCCGGACAGAGAAGAGACCCAGTACTTC.

V usage is TRBV9 and J usage is TRBJ2-2, with TRBD2 as a possible D gene (6 bases). Germline-derived CDR1 and CDR2 are SGDLS and YYNGEE. This CDR3 is 18 amino acids long. Deletions cut 0 bases from V and 2 bases from J, with 17 bases between. The CDR3 region is CASSVVDGGRPNTGELFF. In nucleotides, the CDR3 is TGTGCCAGCAGCGTAGTTGACGGAGGGAGACCTAACACCGGGGAGCTGTTTTTT.

The V call is TRBV11-2, the J call TRBJ2-5; 8 nucleotides match TRBD2. This CDR3 has 13 amino acids. CDR1 and CDR2 from the germline V gene are SGHAT and FQNNGV. The trim removed 5 bases at V and 5 bases at J, leaving 4 bases unmatched. CDR3 amino acids: CASSTGTSETQYF. CDR3 sequence (DNA): TGTGCCAGCAGCACCGGGACTAGTGAGACCCAGTACTTC.

The chain uses TRBV24-1 and TRBJ1-2; D ambiguous. Trimming took 3 bases from V and 8 from J, leaving 15 bases between them. The CDR3 has 14 amino acids. CDR1 and CDR2 (germline): KGHDR, SFDVKD. The CDR3 spells CATSDRAGVDGYTF. The DNA of the CDR3 is TGTGCCACCAGTGATAGGGCGGGAGTCGACGGCTACACCTTC.

This clone was detected a few times. This chain joins TRBV2 and TRBJ1-2; D not certain. CDR1 SNHLY and CDR2 FYNNEI come from the germline V gene. V was cut by 5 bases and J by 7 bases, with 14 bases left in between. This CDR3 is 13 amino acids long. The DNA for the CDR3 is TGTGCCAGCAGTTCGAGGCAGAGCCTTGGCTACACCTTC. It specifies CASSSRQSLGYTF.

This clone was counted a few times. V is TRBV28 and J is TRBJ1-2; 9 bases fit TRBD1. The CDR3 is 13 amino acids. CDR1 and CDR2 (germline): MDHEN, SYDVKM. Germline trimming cut 6 bases from V and 7 bases from J; bases unmatched to any gene: 6. The CDR3 DNA is TGTGCCAGCAGCCCCCGGACAGGGGCTGGCTACACCTTC. Encoded protein: CASSPRTGAGYTF.

The sample holds a few counts of this clone. This chain connects TRBV7-3 to TRBJ1-6, with 8 bases aligning to TRBD1. Germline-derived CDR1 and CDR2 are SGHTA and FQGTGA. V shed 2 bases and J 8 bases; nucleotides not matched to a gene: 5. The CDR3 covers 15 residues. CDR3 sequence reads: CASSLEGRGHSPLHF. The CDR3, as DNA: TGTGCCAGCAGCTTAGAGGGCAGGGGGCATTCACCCCTCCACTTT.

This chain links TRBV15 with TRBJ2-5; D is uncertain. The CDR3 length is 14 residues. Deletions cut 1 base from V and 1 base from J, with 7 bases between. The germline gives CDR1 LNHNV, CDR2 YYDKDF (reference sequence). CDR3 in amino acids: CATSRVQRQETQYF. In DNA, the CDR3 is TGTGCCACCAGCAGAGTTCAGCGCCAAGAGACCCAGTACTTC.

The V call is TRBV27, the J call TRBJ1-4, with TRBD1 identical over 10 bases. The trim removed 5 bases at V and 14 bases at J, leaving 8 bases unmatched. Germline CDR1 is MNHEY and CDR2 is SMNVEV (reference sequence). The CDR3 covers 13 residues. The CDR3 nucleotides are TGTGCCAGCAGTCTAGGGGAGGGACAGGGGCTGTTTTTT. Encoded protein: CASSLGEGQGLFF.